This TCR beta chain was retrieved from a study of blood T cells in healthy people across ages (dated by TCRdb to the mid-2010s). The study in broad terms: In model experiments, template switching captured roughly one uniquely barcoded TCR beta cDNA molecule for every two T cells. To track age-related changes in TCR beta repertoire diversity, the study relied on deep sequencing normalized with unique cDNA molecular identifiers. Four age groups were formed from the donors: young (average 16 years), middle-aged (less than 40), aged (62) and long-lived (less than 85). Using the same blood draw, the study looked at two additional independent replicas of 1 million unique cDNA reads for two donors, one aged 18 to 29 and the other aged 80 or older. Results the study describes overall, beyond this receptor: Estimates of total diversity from one million sequenced T cells were regarded as lower bounds and underestimates. Because the CMV infection status of the donors was unknown, age-related changes in expanded clonotypes may potentially have been confounded. Observed TCR beta diversity per million T cells fell roughly linearly with age, and a significant reduction was already apparent by age about 38. Compared with the aged group, the long-lived group had more naive CD4+ T cells, fewer expanded clones and increased TCR diversity, suggesting age selection. A strong correlation was found between observed TCR beta diversity and the percentage of naive T cells measured by flow cytometry. Because profiling used bulk unsorted PBMCs, naive and antigen-experienced compartments could not be compared conclusively.

A single count supports this clonotype. The target of this receptor is not known. No much larger clonotype is one base removed from it; base qualities were not supplied. The roughly 42 donors, aged about 6 to 95 years, were systemically healthy Caucasian individuals from Russia. Each donor gave around 9 milliliters of peripheral blood, collected into EDTA-treated Vacutainer tubes. Ficoll-Paque density-gradient centrifugation was used to isolate PBMCs, with at least 6 million obtained per sample. Total RNA, at least 5.5 micrograms per sample, was extracted from PBMCs with Trizol reagent. For every donor, an aliquot of PBMCs went through flow cytometry to measure the percentages of naive CD45RAhigh/CD27high T cells. From a lookup of the germline V gene, CDR1 and CDR2 are MNHNS and SASEGT. The CDR3 contains 15 residues, cysteine and phenylalanine counted. Only CDR3 DNA is held: 45 bases, read in frame from base 1. V is cut back by 8 bases and J by 2 bases, with 9 bases in the junction unmatched.

Library construction relied on 5' RACE. Sequenced using an Illumina HiSeq 2500. A second PCR of about 7 to 12 cycles was run with a J-beta primer mix and a sample-barcoded 5' primer. A template-switch 5' adaptor carrying 12 random nucleotides introduced a unique molecular identifier onto each TCR beta cDNA molecule. At least 2.5 million CDR3-containing paired-end reads were obtained from each sample. First-strand cDNA synthesis was performed from all RNA using the Mint cDNA synthesis kit, with priming by a TRBC-specific oligonucleotide. After uracil-DNA glycosylase treatment, a first 18-cycle PCR used universal primers M1SS and BC2_uni_R on all cDNA. Concerning the study's data processing: Normalization of each sample was performed by random selection of 1 million high-quality reads, each carrying a distinct molecular identifier. Instead of being binned into consensus sequences, reads that shared molecular identifiers were thrown out. MiTCR, run with a Q25 quality threshold and the strictest error-elimination algorithm, handled CDR3 identification, clonotype clustering and error correction. Lower-bound total TCR beta diversity was estimated with a nonparametric unseen species model using Euler transformation. TCRdb applied fastp at Q25 and MiXCR to the public reads, then kept only in-frame beta chains. Each entry merges the rows of one CDR3 protein and shows their most common DNA and genes. The V and J calls come from TCRdb's annotation, not from the publication. Recorded for this sample are around 1,000,000 distinct CDR3 sequences; approximately 26% of them occurred a single time. Clones ranked in the top ten supply approximately 0.7% of the sample.

These records were also assigned to another study, of T cells of mothers and their children. The second source states: Nine systemically healthy Caucasian individuals, comprising three mothers and their six children, were included as donors. cDNA synthesis used all of the extracted RNA, with approximately 1.4 ug of RNA in each 15 ul reaction. In the second PCR, sample barcodes and 2-4 random nucleotides were introduced via the M1S primer. More than 9 million TCR beta CDR3 reads were obtained from each mother, and about 3 million reads were obtained from each child. Thymic selection similarly shapes TCR recombination output in related and unrelated pairs, with minor effect from inherited differences. Related mother-child pairs always showed normalized repertoire overlap that was slightly higher than in unrelated mother-child pairs, though the difference was never significant. With a sensitivity of approximately 100 clones per million clonotypes, no persistent microchimeric T cell clones were detected. The study used deep NGS to compare TCR beta repertoires of mothers and children, seeking features distinguishing related mother-child pairs from unrelated individuals. Mothers averaged roughly 40 +/- 4 years of age and children averaged roughly 10 +/- 4 years. After adapter ligation with NEBNext reagents, the libraries were sequenced on Illumina HiSeq 2000 with 100+100 nt paired-end reads. Mother and child libraries were prepared a month apart and sequenced in separate runs to prevent cross-contamination. Each donor had between roughly 450,000 and 2,100,000 distinct TCR beta clonotypes identified. Naive TCR beta clonotypes were estimated from low-frequency clonotypes matched to each donor's FACS-determined naive share, without sorting.

The V and J segments used are TRBV6-1 and TRBJ1-2; TRBD1 fits 9 bases in the junction. Sequenced input: blood. This TCR derives from a girl aged 2 to 9 in good health. The nucleotide sequence reads TGTGCCAGCCACCTAGGCGACAGGGGGAACTATGGCTACACCTTC. Translated, this is CASHLGDRGNYGYTF.